The entry below describes one T cell receptor beta chain. Its specificity is unknown. The CDR3 is made up of 16 amino acids. Germline lookup yields CDR1 ENHRY and CDR2 SYGVKD. V was pared by 0 bases and J by 4 bases, with 13 bases between. The data stem from a study of early stage breast cancer tumors. About the study: Most invasive tumors, about 70% of the 16, were ER+/PR+/HER2-.

General observations from the study: Tumors had roughly 2.5-fold higher T cell density and higher clonality than adjacent normal breast tissue. Enriched TCRB sequences shared across patients were mostly commonly generated sequences.

Here immunoSEQ multiplex PCR was the method, and the copy in TCRdb shows in-frame clones only, minus some. The repertoire holds fewer than 30,000 clones, with 75% to 90% as singletons. The V and J genes are TRBV10-3 and TRBJ2-1; D is possibly TRBD2 (6 bases). This clonotype originated in a person aged 60 to 70 with breast cancer. Sequenced sample: blood. In DNA form, the CDR3 reads TGTGCCATCAGTGAGTCGATACTAGCTTCGTACAATGAGCAGTTCTTC. Its translation: CAISESILASYNEQFF.